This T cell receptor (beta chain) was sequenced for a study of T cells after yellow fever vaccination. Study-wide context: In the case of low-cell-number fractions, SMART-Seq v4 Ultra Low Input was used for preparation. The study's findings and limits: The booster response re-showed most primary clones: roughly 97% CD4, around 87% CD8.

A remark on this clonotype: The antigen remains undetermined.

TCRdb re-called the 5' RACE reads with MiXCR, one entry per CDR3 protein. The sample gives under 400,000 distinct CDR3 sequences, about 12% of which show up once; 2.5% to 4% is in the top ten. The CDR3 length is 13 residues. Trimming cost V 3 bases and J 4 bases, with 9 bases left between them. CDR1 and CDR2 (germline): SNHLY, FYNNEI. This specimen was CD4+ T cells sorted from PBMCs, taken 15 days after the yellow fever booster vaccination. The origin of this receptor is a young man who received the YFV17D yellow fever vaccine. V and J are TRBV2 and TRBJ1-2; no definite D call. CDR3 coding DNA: TGTGCCAGCAGTGATTATGGCTCCTATGGCTACACCTTC. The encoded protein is CASSDYGSYGYTF.